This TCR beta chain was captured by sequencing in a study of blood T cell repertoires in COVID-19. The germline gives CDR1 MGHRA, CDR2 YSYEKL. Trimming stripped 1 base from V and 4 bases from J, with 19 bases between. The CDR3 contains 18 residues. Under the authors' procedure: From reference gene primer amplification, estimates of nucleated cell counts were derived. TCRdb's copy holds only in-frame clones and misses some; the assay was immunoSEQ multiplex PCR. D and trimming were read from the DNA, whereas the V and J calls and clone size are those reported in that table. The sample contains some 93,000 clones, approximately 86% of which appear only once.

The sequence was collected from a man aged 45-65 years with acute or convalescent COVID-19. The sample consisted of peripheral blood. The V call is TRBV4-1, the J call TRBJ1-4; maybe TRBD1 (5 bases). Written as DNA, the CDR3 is TGCGCCAGCAGCCAAGGGAAGGGGCTCAACCCCCTTAATGAAAAACTGTTTTTT. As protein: CASSQGKGLNPLNEKLFF.